This is a list of T cell receptor beta chains from one sample in a study of OX40 agonist ivuxolimab in advanced cancers. Method: immunoSEQ multiplex PCR; TCRdb's copy keeps in-frame clones and lacks some. The sample records tens of thousands of clones, roughly 89% being singletons. Material: CD4+ or CD8+ T cells sorted from blood, obtained in a trial of the OX40 agonist ivuxolimab. The receptors derive from an adult with an advanced solid tumor such as melanoma, head and neck, liver or kidney cancer. Both conserved end residues are part of each CDR3. D genes are given only for firm matches. Where a row states a size, it is once, few, many or the class of an expanded clone; other rows omit it.

j_call: TRBJ2-5; clone_size: .; v_call: TRBV5-1; d_call: .; cdr3_nt: TGCGCCAGCAGCTTGGAGCCGGCAGACCAAGAGACCCAGTACTTC; cdr3_aa: CASSLEPADQETQYF
j_call: TRBJ2-6; clone_size: few; v_call: TRBV28; d_call: TRBD1; cdr3_nt: TGTGCCAGCAGTTTGTCAACAGGGGGTCGTCGTGGGGCCAACGTCCTGACTTTC; cdr3_aa: CASSLSTGGRRGANVLTF
j_call: TRBJ2-7; clone_size: once; v_call: TRBV2; d_call: TRBD2; cdr3_nt: TGTGCCAGCACCCAAGAGCCTAGCGGGGTCTACGAGCAGTACTTC; cdr3_aa: CASTQEPSGVYEQYF
j_call: TRBJ2-2; clone_size: .; v_call: TRBV29-1; d_call: .; cdr3_nt: TGCAGCGTTCGTCGTTACACCGGGGAGCTGTTTTTT; cdr3_aa: CSVRRYTGELFF
j_call: TRBJ2-5; clone_size: .; v_call: TRBV7-9; d_call: TRBD2; cdr3_nt: TGTGCCAGCAGCTTTACTAGCGGCCAAGAGACCCAGTACTTC; cdr3_aa: CASSFTSGQETQYF
j_call: TRBJ2-2; clone_size: .; v_call: TRBV5-1; d_call: TRBD2; cdr3_nt: TGCGCCAGCAGCTTGGATAGCGGGACCACCGGGGAGCTGTTTTTT; cdr3_aa: CASSLDSGTTGELFF
j_call: TRBJ2-3; clone_size: .; v_call: TRBV2; d_call: .; cdr3_nt: TGTGCCAGCTCCGCAGCAGATACGCAGTATTTT; cdr3_aa: CASSAADTQYF
j_call: TRBJ1-2; clone_size: .; v_call: TRBV28; d_call: .; cdr3_nt: TGTGCCAGCAGTACGCAGGGGAGATACTATGGCTACACCTTC; cdr3_aa: CASSTQGRYYGYTF
j_call: TRBJ2-7; clone_size: .; v_call: TRBV5-1; d_call: .; cdr3_nt: TGCGCCAGCAGCTTGTTTGAGGTCCCCTACGAGCAGTACTTC; cdr3_aa: CASSLFEVPYEQYF
j_call: TRBJ2-7; clone_size: once; v_call: TRBV5-1; d_call: .; cdr3_nt: TGCGCCAGCAGCTTGCACCTACCCGGACAGAATTCCTACGAGCAGTACTTC; cdr3_aa: CASSLHLPGQNSYEQYF
j_call: TRBJ2-1; clone_size: .; v_call: TRBV19; d_call: TRBD2; cdr3_nt: TGTGCCAGTAGTATGGATCTAGCGGTCTACAATGAGCAGTTCTTC; cdr3_aa: CASSMDLAVYNEQFF
j_call: TRBJ2-7; clone_size: .; v_call: TRBV21-1; d_call: .; cdr3_nt: TGTGCCAGCAGCAAACCCCTTGGACTAGCGGGGACTAATAGCTCCTACGAGCAGTACTTC; cdr3_aa: CASSKPLGLAGTNSSYEQYF
j_call: TRBJ1-2; clone_size: .; v_call: TRBV5-1; d_call: .; cdr3_nt: TGCGCCAGCAGCTGGCGGGGGGGTGAGAACTATGGCTACACCTTC; cdr3_aa: CASSWRGGENYGYTF
j_call: TRBJ2-1; clone_size: .; v_call: TRBV9; d_call: TRBD2; cdr3_nt: TGTGCCAGCAGCGCTAGCGGGGCAAGCTCCTACAATGAGCAGTTCTTC; cdr3_aa: CASSASGASSYNEQFF
j_call: TRBJ2-3; clone_size: .; v_call: TRBV19; d_call: TRBD2; cdr3_nt: TGTGCCAGTAGTAGCCCGGGACTATTAGATACGCAGTATTTT; cdr3_aa: CASSSPGLLDTQYF
j_call: TRBJ1-2; clone_size: .; v_call: TRBV5-1; d_call: .; cdr3_nt: TGCGCCAGCAGCTTGGGCTACTATGGCTACACCTTC; cdr3_aa: CASSLGYYGYTF
j_call: TRBJ2-7; clone_size: .; v_call: TRBV27; d_call: .; cdr3_nt: TGTGCCAGCAGTTTGGTGGGGGCAGCCTACGAGCAGTACTTC; cdr3_aa: CASSLVGAAYEQYF
j_call: TRBJ2-3; clone_size: .; v_call: TRBV5-5; d_call: TRBD2; cdr3_nt: TGTGCCAGCAGCTTGGGGACTAGCGGGGGTGGGACGCAGTATTTT; cdr3_aa: CASSLGTSGGGTQYF